This T cell receptor beta chain emerged from a study of shared clonotypes between healthy human individuals. Study-wide findings and caveats: Some clonotypes were shared by all four sorted-subset donors, while others were not shared. The non-shared ones had lower generation probabilities than the shared ones.

Original data processing: Filtering differed, since immunoSEQ gave only junction sequences and no quality scores. Data came from immunoSEQ multiplex PCR; TCRdb stores just in-frame clones and leaves some out. The V and J calls and clone size come from that table; D and trimming were worked out from the DNA. The data show approximately 940,000 clones, with approximately 76% seen just once and about 1.5% held by the top ten. Both subsets, CD45RA+ naive and CD45RA-negative memory, were split from the CD4+ cells. This clone was found a few times. Its specificity is unknown. The identical CDR3 is also encoded by other nucleotide sequences in the sample. Germline loops: CDR1 SGHAT, CDR2 FQNNGV. The CDR3 runs 13 residues. J gave up 10 bases and V 3 bases, and 2 bases lay outside the gene matches.

The V and J genes are TRBV11-2 and TRBJ1-6, with 8 bases aligning to TRBD1. This TCR came from a man aged 18 to 30 in good health. The sample was memory CD4+ T cells sorted from blood. Subset of the sample: CD45RA-negative fraction. The CDR3 nucleotides read TGTGCCAGCAGCTTGGGGACAGGATCACCCCTCCACTTT. It codes for CASSLGTGSPLHF.